The entry that follows covers one T cell receptor beta chain sequence. Using immunoSEQ multiplex PCR, the repertoire was profiled, and TCRdb retains in-frame clones only, with some absent. The table has about 200,000 clones, 75% to 90% seen once. The data were obtained in a study of blood T cell repertoires in COVID-19. The germline CDR1 and CDR2 sequences are SGHRS and YFSETQ. V lost 0 bases, J lost 14 bases, and 4 bases stayed unmatched. This CDR3 is 12 amino acids long. Sequencing input: peripheral blood. This chain uses TRBV5-1 with TRBJ2-5, with TRBD1 matching over 10 bases. This clonotype was obtained from a man between 60 and 70 years old with acute or convalescent COVID-19. CDR3 coding DNA: TGCGCCAGCAGCTTGGATGGGACAGGGGAATACTTC. Its translation: CASSLDGTGEYF.